A single sample is the source of the 4 T cell receptor beta chains below, sequenced in a study of OX40 agonist ivuxolimab in advanced cancers. Libraries were prepared by immunoSEQ multiplex PCR; TCRdb keeps only in-frame clonotypes and omits some of them. The data show approximately 90,000 clones, about 91% seen once. This sample comprised CD4+ or CD8+ T cells sorted from blood, obtained in a trial of the OX40 agonist ivuxolimab. These receptor sequences come from an adult with an advanced solid tumor such as melanoma, head and neck, liver or kidney cancer.

This clone came up once. This chain connects TRBV29-1 to TRBJ2-3, with D possibly TRBD1 on 5 matching bases. V lost 0 bases and J lost 5, with 15 bases in between. Germline CDR1 SQVTM, CDR2 ANQGSEA. This CDR3 spans 15 amino acids. This chain's CDR3 is CSVEEIPQGLDTQYF. The CDR3 DNA is TGCAGCGTTGAAGAAATACCGCAGGGATTAGATACGCAGTATTTT.

This clone is a singleton in its sample. The CDR3, as DNA: TGTGCCAGCTCACCCTCCGGGACGTACTCCTACGAGCAGTACTTC. This codes for CASSPSGTYSYEQYF. The chain carries TRBV18 and TRBJ2-7, with D possibly called TRBD1 or TRBD2 (5 bases each). The CDR3 totals 15 residues. V lost 3 bases, J lost 0 bases, and 12 bases lay in between. CDR1 is KGHSH and CDR2 is LQKENI in the germline V gene.

The chain joins TRBV6-6 to TRBJ2-1, with D uncertain. This CDR3 is 14 amino acids long. V dropped 6 bases and J dropped 6 bases, with 15 bases sitting between them. Looked up from germline, CDR1 is MNHNY and CDR2 is SVGAGI (reference sequence). CDR3 residues: CASSDGWLRNEQFF. In nucleotides, the CDR3 is TGTGCCAGCAGCGATGGTTGGTTGCGCAATGAGCAGTTCTTC.

The rearrangement joins TRBV19 to TRBJ2-6; 7 bases are a match to TRBD1. CDR3 length: 17 residues. CDR1 and CDR2 (germline): LNHDA, SQIVND (reference sequence). The V gene end was trimmed by 5 bases and the J gene end by 2 bases; junction bases not matched to a gene: 9. CDR3 DNA: TGTGCCAGTAGTGTGACAGGGCCCAACCCTGGGGCCAACGTCCTGACTTTC. This encodes CASSVTGPNPGANVLTF.